This T cell receptor (beta chain) appears in the sequencing data of a study of T cells after yellow fever vaccination. Notes on the study in general: The booster response re-showed most primary clones: 96% CD4, roughly 91% CD8. Weaker, the secondary response peaked sooner, at day 5 versus 15.

There are many counts of this clonotype. It was through 5'RACE template switching that TCR cDNA was made, with a universal primer site and UMIs added. TCRdb fed the 5' RACE reads into MiXCR, producing one record per CDR3 protein. The data show over 65,000 distinct CDR3 sequences, about 14% seen once. Germline-derived CDR1 and CDR2 are SEHNR and FQNEAQ (reference sequence). V was cut by 2 bases and J by 8 bases, with 9 bases left in between. There are 12 residues in the CDR3. The chain couples TRBV7-9 to TRBJ1-1, with no clear D. The clonotype originates from a man younger than 35 who received the YFV17D yellow fever vaccine. Sequenced material: CD8+ T cells not binding an NS4B(214-222) dextramer, sorted from PBMCs, taken roughly 20 days after the first yellow fever vaccination. CDR3 DNA: TGTGCCAGCAGCTTACCCAGAGCAGAAGCTTTCTTT. As protein: CASSLPRAEAFF.